This TCR beta chain was retrieved from a study of T cell responses to AZD1222 COVID-19 vaccine. Study results and caveats: Vaccine-related CD4 TCRs covered spike, predominating at 160-218 and 743-854. Spike-specific TCR breadth and depth went up after people got two AZD1222 doses.

Clones were read by immunoSEQ multiplex PCR, and TCRdb kept only the in-frame ones, dropping some. The table lists about 120,000 clones, approximately 90% of them singletons. Germline loops: CDR1 MDHEN, CDR2 SYDVKM. This CDR3 has 16 residues. Losses at the gene ends were 1 base for V and 5 bases for J; bases not matched to a gene: 6. Comment on this clone: Its specificity is not known.

Specimen: peripheral blood, collected on day 0 of AZD1222 vaccination. The clonotype was recovered from an adult in good health. V and J are TRBV28 and TRBJ2-2; TRBD1 matches at 8 bases. CDR3 bases: TGTGCCAGCAGTTTATCCCAGGGGGCGCTTACCGGGGAGCTGTTTTTT. This gives the protein CASSLSQGALTGELFF.